The source of this T cell receptor beta chain is a study of vaccination effects on CD4 cells after COVID-19. Study-wide background: Sampling occurred a median 72 days post second dose, range 14 to 241. About 2 million PBMC were seeded per well and grown in the presence of 9 to 10 IU/ml IL-2 and about 10 ug/ml peptides.

Following culture for roughly 10 days, CD4+ T cells were isolated. Either the BNT162b2 or mRNA-1273 vaccine was given to participants in two doses. Trimming cost V 5 bases and J 5 bases, with 12 bases left between them. The germline gives CDR1 MDHEN, CDR2 SYDVKM. The CDR3 loop spans 13 amino acids. Of note for this clone: The antigen remains unidentified.

Sequenced by immunoSEQ multiplex PCR; TCRdb stores in-frame clones only, minus some. The data hold about 8,900 clones, with about 75% observed a single time. The chain uses TRBV28 and TRBJ2-5; unclear D gene. This TCR came from a human donor who received a COVID-19 vaccine. The sequenced sample was CD4+ T cells from PBMCs cultured without peptide, obtained after COVID-19 vaccination. The CDR3 is CASSLPWTETQYF. The CDR3 coding sequence is TGTGCCAGCAGTCTCCCCTGGACGGAGACCCAGTACTTC.